These 21 T cell receptor beta chains came from one sample sequenced in a study of blood T cell repertoires in COVID-19. Data came from immunoSEQ multiplex PCR; TCRdb stores just in-frame clones and leaves some out. This sample yields 50,000 to 65,000 clones, of which 80% to 95% are seen a single time; 5.5% to 6.5% belongs to the top ten. Sequencing input: peripheral blood. The source is a human donor in a cohort sampled during active COVID-19.

A few counts support this clone. V usage is TRBV7-2 and J usage is TRBJ1-4; D remains unclear. Trimming left V 1 base short and J 8 bases short, with 11 bases between. CDR3 length equals 14 residues. Germline values: CDR1 SGHTA, CDR2 FQGNSA. Here the CDR3 reads CASSLGEAAEKLFF. CDR3 coding DNA: TGTGCCAGCAGCTTAGGGGAGGCGGCGGAAAAACTGTTTTTT.

The rearrangement links TRBV30 to TRBJ1-2; D is uncertain. Germline V gene lookup returns CDR1 GTSNPN and CDR2 SVGIG (reference sequence). The CDR3 sequence is 12 residues long. Deletions cut 0 bases from V and 7 bases from J, with 9 bases between. The chain's CDR3 is CAWSVGPIGYTF. The CDR3 region has the DNA TGTGCCTGGAGTGTTGGGCCAATTGGCTACACCTTC.

V usage is TRBV27 and J usage is TRBJ2-5, with 9 bases that match TRBD2. V shed 6 bases and J 5 bases; nucleotides not matched to a gene: 10. Germline-derived CDR1 and CDR2 are MNHEY and SMNVEV (reference sequence). The CDR3 is 15 residues long. For the CDR3, the DNA is TGTGCCAGCAGGCCGGCGGGGGGGCCTCGTGAGACCCAGTACTTC. Translation: CASRPAGGPRETQYF.

This chain joins TRBV24-1 and TRBJ1-2; 9 bases match TRBD1. V lost 4 bases, J lost 0 bases, and 5 bases stayed unmatched. Germline CDR1 reads KGHDR; CDR2 reads SFDVKD. The CDR3 extends over 16 amino acids. The CDR3 spells CATSEGTGTANYGYTF. The CDR3 nucleotides are TGTGCCACCAGTGAGGGGACAGGGACTGCTAACTATGGCTACACCTTC.

V usage is TRBV27 and J usage is TRBJ1-1, with 7 bases identical to TRBD1. With 7 bases clipped from V and 5 bases from J, the junction kept 10 bases outside the gene matches. CDR1 MNHEY and CDR2 SMNVEV come from the germline V gene (reference sequence). The CDR3 has 14 amino acids. The CDR3 bases are TGTGCCAGCACCCTAAGAGGGGGCTTTACTGAAGCTTTCTTT. The encoded protein is CASTLRGGFTEAFF.

This clone has only one observation. The genes are TRBV7-8 and TRBJ2-7; 8 nucleotides agree with TRBD2. The CDR3 extends over 13 amino acids. V shed 6 bases and J 10 bases; nucleotides not matched to a gene: 11. Germline-derived CDR1 and CDR2 are SGHVS and FQNEAQ. This CDR3 reads CASSSGMSPLQYF. CDR3 sequence (DNA): TGTGCCAGCAGTAGCGGGATGTCTCCCCTCCAGTACTTC. Variable domain in full (rest from reference TRBV7-8 and TRBJ2-7): GAGVSQSPRYKVAKRGQDVALRCDPISGHVSLFWYQQALGQGPEFLTYFQNEAQLDKSGLPSDRFFAERPEGSVSTLKIQRTQQEDSAVYLCASSSGMSPLQYFGPGTRLTVT.

The J gene is TRBJ1-5, the V gene TRBV19; perhaps TRBD1 as D (6 bases). Trimming pared 6 bases from V and 4 bases from J, leaving 34 bases between. The length of the CDR3 is 21 residues. Germline CDR1 reads LNHDA; CDR2 reads SQIVND (reference sequence). The CDR3 sequence: CASSPDPWDTVKSGPNQPQHF. In DNA form, the CDR3 reads TGTGCCAGTAGCCCCGATCCCTGGGACACGGTCAAGTCGGGGCCTAATCAGCCCCAGCATTTT.

This sequence joins TRBV6-5 and TRBJ1-6; D gene unclear. Trimming removed 6 bases at V and 9 bases at J, with 9 bases between. This CDR3 has 12 amino acids. CDR1 and CDR2 (germline): MNHEY, SVGAGI. In DNA form, the CDR3 reads TGTGCCAGCAGGGAGTACGGTTCACCCCTCCACTTT. As protein: CASREYGSPLHF.

This chain links TRBV9 with TRBJ2-1; D is undetermined. CDR1 is SGDLS and CDR2 is YYNGEE in the germline V gene. The CDR3 has 14 residues. V was pared by 0 bases and J by 7 bases, with 11 bases between. CDR3 coding DNA: TGTGCCAGCAGCGTAGCTCAGGCAGGAAATGAGCAGTTCTTC. Translated, it gives CASSVAQAGNEQFF.

The chain joins TRBV7-9 to TRBJ1-1; 8 positions match TRBD1. The CDR3 extends over 15 amino acids. Germline CDR1 and CDR2: SEHNR and FQNEAQ (reference sequence). Losses at the gene ends were 5 bases for V and 3 bases for J; bases not matched to a gene: 8. The CDR3 is CASSPAQGAHTEAFF. The CDR3, as DNA: TGTGCCAGCAGCCCAGCCCAGGGGGCGCACACTGAAGCTTTCTTT.

The chain joins TRBV5-1 to TRBJ1-2; TRBD1 aligns across 9 bases. Germline V CDR1 and CDR2: SGHRS, YFSETQ. The junction had 6 bases not matched to a gene; V was cut back by 0 bases and J by 3 bases. The CDR3 length is 16 residues. The CDR3 DNA is TGCGCCAGCAGCTTGGTCCCCGGGACAGGGCACTATGGCTACACCTTC. Its translation: CASSLVPGTGHYGYTF. Looking up the rest from reference TRBV5-1 and TRBJ1-2 gives the full variable domain: KAGVTQTPRYLIKTRGQQVTLSCSPISGHRSVSWYQQTPGQGLQFLFEYFSETQRNKGNFPGRFSGRQFSNSRSEMNVSTLELGDSALYLCASSLVPGTGHYGYTFGSGTRLTVV.

This CDR3 is CASSPLKDGGATQYF. Written as DNA, the CDR3 is TGCGCCAGCAGCCCACTAAAGGATGGGGGGGCGACCCAGTACTTC. The chain is built from TRBV4-3 and TRBJ2-5; D might be TRBD2 (7 bases). The V end was cut by 4 bases, the J end by 7 bases, with 19 bases between. Germline V gene lookup returns CDR1 LGHNA and CDR2 YSLEER. This CDR3 is 15 amino acids long.

V gene TRBV5-1 combines with J gene TRBJ2-2, with D maybe TRBD2 (6 bases). Trimming stripped 7 bases from V and 2 bases from J, with 18 bases between. CDR1 is SGHRS and CDR2 is YFSETQ in the germline V gene. The CDR3 is 16 residues long. The CDR3 loop reads CASCPGLLPNTGELFF. CDR3 DNA: TGCGCCAGCTGCCCGGGACTCCTTCCTAACACCGGGGAGCTGTTTTTT.

This clone was counted once. The rearrangement uses TRBV2 and TRBJ2-7; 11 positions agree with TRBD2. The V and J ends lost 6 bases and 4 bases, in that order; junction bases with no gene match: 8. Germline assignment: CDR1 SNHLY and CDR2 FYNNEI. The CDR3 length is 15 residues. This chain's CDR3 is CASRAGTSGPYEQYF. The CDR3 coding sequence is TGTGCCAGCAGGGCCGGGACTAGCGGACCTTACGAGCAGTACTTC.

The chain carries TRBV4-1 and TRBJ1-5; possibly TRBD1 for D (5 bases). The CDR3 has 15 residues. The V gene lost 5 bases and the J gene lost 0 bases, with 11 bases spanning the gap. Germline V gene lookup returns CDR1 MGHRA and CDR2 YSYEKL. The CDR3 nucleotides read TGCGCCAGCAGCGCCAGGGATTATAGCAATCAGCCCCAGCATTTT. This gives the protein CASSARDYSNQPQHF.

The rearrangement joins TRBV25-1 to TRBJ2-3; tentative D call: TRBD1 (6 bases). Between the trimmed V and J ends, which lost 9 bases and 6 bases, there was a span of 10 bases. This CDR3 region has 11 residues. The germline CDR1 and CDR2 sequences are MGHDK and SYGVNS. CDR3 sequence (DNA): TGTGCCAGTATAAGGGGGGATACGCAGTATTTT. The encoded protein is CASIRGDTQYF.

V gene TRBV19 combines with J gene TRBJ1-1, with no clear D. The CDR3 is made up of 14 amino acids. Germline CDR1 and CDR2: LNHDA and SQIVND (reference sequence). The V gene lost 5 bases and the J gene lost 5 bases, with 15 bases spanning the gap. The CDR3 loop is CASSRGWRRTEAFF. In DNA form, the CDR3 reads TGTGCCAGTAGTCGAGGTTGGCGTAGGACTGAAGCTTTCTTT.

The CDR3 bases are TGTGCCAGCAGCGTAGCAGGGGCGCAGCAGTTCTTC. Translated, it gives CASSVAGAQQFF. The chain recombines TRBV9 with TRBJ2-1, with D maybe TRBD1 (6 bases). The CDR3 consists of 12 residues. Trimming pared 0 bases from V and 11 bases from J, leaving 9 bases between. CDR1 and CDR2 from the germline V gene are SGDLS and YYNGEE.

The chain is built from TRBV7-8 and TRBJ2-3, with TRBD2 matching over 7 bases. The CDR3 is 18 residues long. CDR1 is SGHVS, CDR2 FQNEAQ, per germline. The V gene end was trimmed by 2 bases and the J gene end by 1 base; junction bases not matched to a gene: 12. CDR3 coding DNA: TGTGCCAGCAGCTTACTTGCGGGAGTGTCCGCGGGCACAGATACGCAGTATTTT. Residues: CASSLLAGVSAGTDTQYF.

This sequence joins TRBV7-9 and TRBJ1-6; D gene ambiguous. The CDR3 contains 12 residues. Germline V gene lookup returns CDR1 SEHNR and CDR2 FQNEAQ (reference sequence). V gave up 5 bases and J gave up 9 bases, with 8 bases separating them. Here the CDR3 reads CASSMEGSPLHF. The CDR3 nucleotides are TGTGCCAGCAGCATGGAGGGTTCACCCCTCCACTTT.

This clone was detected a few times. This chain joins TRBV9 and TRBJ2-5; 9 positions match TRBD2. After removal of 4 bases from V and 2 bases from J, the junction contained 9 bases not matched to a gene. The CDR3 is made up of 16 amino acids. Germline loops: CDR1 SGDLS, CDR2 YYNGEE. CDR3 protein: CASSPRLAGLQETQYF. The CDR3 DNA follows: TGTGCCAGCAGCCCTCGCCTAGCGGGGCTACAAGAGACCCAGTACTTC.